These 19 T cell receptor beta chains share one sample of origin, sequenced in a study of early T cells in non-severe SARS-CoV-2 infection. TCRdb fed the 5' RACE reads into MiXCR, producing one record per CDR3 protein. This table has around 63,000 distinct CDR3 sequences, 5.9% appearing once. Sample: whole blood, taken at baseline. These receptors all come from an adult who was a healthcare worker with PCR-confirmed SARS-CoV-2 infection or an uninfected control (not recorded which).

To note about this clonotype: A single base separates this from a much larger clone, so it may be a read error. The chain joins TRBV19 to TRBJ1-6; no clear D. V gave up 11 bases and J gave up 7 bases, with 21 bases separating them. CDR1 and CDR2 (germline): LNHDA, SQIVND (reference sequence). CDR3 length: 15 amino acids. The CDR3 is CAGTPTPMKNSPLHF. In nucleotides, the CDR3 is TGTGCCGGTACCCCGACTCCTATGAAGAATTCACCCCTCCACTTT.

The rearrangement uses TRBV12-3 or TRBV12-4 and TRBJ2-5, with TRBD1 identical over 8 bases. CDR3 size: 13 residues. With V trimmed by 6 bases and J by 4 bases, 4 bases remained unmatched. The CDR3 spells CASSGTGRETQYF. CDR3 sequence (DNA): TGTGCCAGCAGCGGGACAGGACGAGAGACCCAGTACTTC.

The genes are TRBV9 and TRBJ1-6; D might be TRBD1 (5 bases). CDR3 size: 14 residues. Trimming took 2 bases from V and 9 from J, leaving 12 bases between them. CDR1 is SGDLS, CDR2 YYNGEE, per germline. The CDR3, as DNA: TGTGCCAGCAGCGTCCTCAACGGGGGTTCACCCCTCCACTTT. Protein sequence: CASSVLNGGSPLHF. The variable domain in full, with the rest retrieved from reference TRBV9 and TRBJ1-6, is DSGVTQTPKHLITATGQRVTLRCSPRSGDLSVYWYQQSLDQGLQFLIQYYNGEERAKGNILERFSAQQFPDLHSELNLSSLELGDSALYFCASSVLNGGSPLHFGNGTRLTVT.

This clonotype was seen repeatedly, ten times or more. This sequence joins TRBV12-3 or TRBV12-4 and TRBJ1-1; 7 nucleotides agree with TRBD1. The J segment lost 0 bases and the V segment lost 5 bases, leaving 3 bases of the junction unmatched. The CDR3 runs to 14 residues. The CDR3 is CASSRGTVNTEAFF. In nucleotides, the CDR3 is TGTGCCAGCAGTAGAGGGACAGTGAACACTGAAGCTTTCTTT.

V and J are TRBV4-1 and TRBJ1-2; D gene ambiguous. The CDR3 runs 15 residues. Trimming removed 4 bases at V and 3 bases at J, with 15 bases between. Germline CDR1 is MGHRA and CDR2 is YSYEKL. The CDR3: CASSRTPVSYYGYTF. The CDR3 coding sequence is TGCGCCAGCAGCCGGACTCCGGTCTCATACTATGGCTACACCTTC.

This chain connects TRBV4-3 to TRBJ2-2; 7 nucleotides align to TRBD1. The germline V gene encodes CDR1 LGHNA and CDR2 YSLEER. J was trimmed by 7 bases and V by 0 bases; bases with no gene match: 11. The CDR3 spans 17 residues. The CDR3 sequence: CASSQDASRGRGGELFF. CDR3 bases: TGCGCCAGCAGCCAAGATGCGAGTAGGGGGCGAGGCGGGGAGCTGTTTTTT.

This clonotype came up many times. The J gene is TRBJ1-5, the V gene TRBV2; 7 positions match TRBD1. The CDR3 spans 13 residues. The junction had 6 bases not matched to a gene; V was cut back by 7 bases and J by 6 bases. Per germline, CDR1 SNHLY and CDR2 FYNNEI. The CDR3 DNA follows: TGTGCCAGCACTCAGGGGGACGCTCAGCCCCAGCATTTT. Its protein product is CASTQGDAQPQHF.

As for this clonotype: Germline and junction disagree at one end, which may indicate a read error. The chain carries TRBV18 and TRBJ2-7; tentatively, D is TRBD2 (5 bases). CDR1 and CDR2 (germline): KGHSH, LQKENI. CDR3 length equals 14 residues. The CDR3 sequence: CASSLQPDSHEQYF. CDR3 nucleotides: TGTGCCAGCTCACTGCAACCGGACTCCCACGAGCAGTACTTC.

This clonotype has only a few counts. This sequence joins TRBV24-1 and TRBJ2-1, with D possibly matching TRBD2 (5 bases). CDR3 size: 14 residues. Trimming pared 5 bases from V and 5 bases from J, leaving 12 bases between. CDR1 and CDR2 (germline): KGHDR, SFDVKD. This CDR3 is CATSGHLADNEQFF. CDR3 coding DNA: TGTGCCACCAGTGGACATCTAGCAGACAATGAGCAGTTCTTC.

This clonotype was picked up many times. The chain couples TRBV28 to TRBJ2-7, with D possibly being TRBD2 (6 bases). Trimming cost V 2 bases and J 7 bases, with 18 bases left between them. The germline CDR1 and CDR2 sequences are MDHEN and SYDVKM. The CDR3 runs to 15 residues. The CDR3 protein is CASSLAVTSLREQYF. The CDR3 region has the DNA TGTGCCAGCAGTTTAGCGGTGACTAGTTTAAGGGAGCAGTACTTC.

This clonotype was seen at least ten times. One junction end does not reproduce the germline sequence, and a read error may be involved. The V gene is TRBV27, the J gene TRBJ1-1, with D unclear. The length of the CDR3 is 17 residues. CDR1 MNHEY and CDR2 SMNVEV come from the germline V gene (reference sequence). CDR3 loop: CASSLSGFSVRNTEACF. The CDR3 DNA is TGTGCCAGCAGTTTAAGCGGCTTTTCCGTAAGGAACACTGAAGCTTGCTTT.

The chain uses TRBV2 and TRBJ2-1; D possibly uses TRBD1 or TRBD2 (5 bases each). With 2 bases removed from V and 6 bases from J, the gap between germline ends came to 8 bases. Germline CDR1 SNHLY, CDR2 FYNNEI. This CDR3 contains 13 residues. CDR3 amino acids: CASSEYGGNEQFF. The CDR3 DNA sequence: TGTGCCAGCAGTGAATATGGGGGCAATGAGCAGTTCTTC.

This clonotype was detected ten times or more. V is TRBV24-1 and J is TRBJ2-3; 13 nucleotides match TRBD2. J was trimmed by 0 bases and V by 11 bases; bases with no gene match: 7. The CDR3 is made up of 16 amino acids. Germline V gives CDR1 KGHDR, CDR2 SFDVKD. CDR3 protein: CAIGLAGVGSTDTQYF. The CDR3 DNA reads TGTGCCATTGGACTAGCGGGAGTCGGGAGCACAGATACGCAGTATTTT.

This clonotype was counted between two and nine times. V gene TRBV24-1 combines with J gene TRBJ2-1; 8 bases are a match to TRBD1. This CDR3 spans 16 amino acids. Per the germline V gene, CDR1 is KGHDR and CDR2 is SFDVKD. The V gene end was trimmed by 3 bases and the J gene end by 10 bases; junction bases not matched to a gene: 13. The CDR3 loop reads CATSDPGTGNLWEQFF. CDR3 sequence (DNA): TGTGCCACCAGTGATCCCGGGACAGGAAACCTATGGGAGCAGTTCTTC.

The rearrangement uses TRBV5-4 and TRBJ1-6; D not certain. CDR3 length: 12 residues. The V and J ends lost 1 base and 10 bases respectively, with 6 bases between them. Germline CDR1 is SGHNT and CDR2 is YYREEE (reference sequence). CDR3 amino acids: CASSLSNSPLHF. The CDR3 nucleotides are TGTGCCAGCAGCTTGTCAAACTCACCCCTCCACTTT.

In its sample, this clonotype was seen many times. This chain links TRBV28 with TRBJ1-1; 9 nucleotides align to TRBD1. There are 14 residues in the CDR3. Per the germline V gene, CDR1 is MDHEN and CDR2 is SYDVKM. The CDR3 sequence: CASQTGGLNTEAFF. CDR3 bases: TGTGCGAGCCAGACAGGGGGATTGAACACTGAAGCTTTCTTT.

In this sample, this clonotype turned up a few times. The chain recombines TRBV6-2 or TRBV6-3 with TRBJ2-7, with 9 bases fitting TRBD2. The V gene's germline CDR1 is MNHEY and CDR2 SVGEGT. CDR3 length: 15 amino acids. J gave up 0 bases and V 5 bases, and 5 bases lay outside the gene matches. The CDR3 DNA is TGTGCCAGCAGTCGGACTAGCGATAGCTCCTACGAGCAGTACTTC. Residues: CASSRTSDSSYEQYF.

This clonotype was counted only a few times. The chain joins TRBV20-1 to TRBJ2-7; D is possibly TRBD1 (5 bases). V lost 0 bases and J 5 bases, leaving 17 bases between the germline ends. This CDR3 contains 15 residues. The V gene's germline CDR1 is DFQATT and CDR2 SNEGSKA (reference sequence). The CDR3 DNA reads as TGCAGTGCTAGAGATCCTGGGGCTGGCAGGGACGAGCAGTACTTC. Its translation: CSARDPGAGRDEQYF.

This sequence joins TRBV6-1 and TRBJ1-6, with D possibly matching TRBD1 (5 bases). Germline V CDR1 and CDR2: MNHNS, SASEGT. The V and J ends lost 5 bases and 5 bases respectively, with 13 bases between them. The CDR3 has 15 amino acids. The CDR3 loop is CASSYRGLHNSPLHF. The DNA for the CDR3 is TGTGCCAGCAGTTACCGGGGCCTTCATAATTCACCCCTCCACTTT.